The sequence of this T cell receptor (beta chain) was determined in a study of blood T cell repertoires in COVID-19. Study details: Specimens from acute and convalescent COVID-19 originated in the United States, Italy and Spain. PBMCs, B-cell-depleted T cells, or T cells were the source of the cDNA or gDNA that made up the material.

Per the study methods: Researchers report that nucleated cell counts were estimated from reference gene primer amplification. The data were produced by immunoSEQ multiplex PCR, yet TCRdb's version contains in-frame clones alone and is incomplete. The D gene and trimming were derived from the DNA, and the V and J assignments and clone size from that table. Counted here are fewer than 110,000 clones, about four fifths occurring once; the ten biggest clones make up 9.5% to 15%. The sample consisted of peripheral blood. The sequence was collected from a human donor in a cohort sampled during active COVID-19.

The CDR3 region has the DNA TGTGCCAGCACCGGGGGGGGAGGATACGAGCAGTACTTC. Residues: CASTGGGGYEQYF. The gene calls are TRBV6-5 and TRBJ2-7; 8 bases line up with TRBD2. The J segment lost 4 bases and the V segment lost 7 bases, leaving 6 bases of the junction unmatched. The CDR3 extends over 13 amino acids. Germline-derived CDR1 and CDR2 are MNHEY and SVGAGI.